This TCR beta chain was documented in a study of blood T cells in healthy people across ages. The CDR3 consists of 15 residues. Germline V CDR1 and CDR2: KGHDR, SFDVKD. V shed 0 bases and J shed 2 bases, with 9 bases lying between them. This clonotype has at least ten counts. A J-beta primer mix and a sample-barcoded 5' primer were used in a second PCR of about 7 to 12 cycles. The template-switch adaptor was a 5' adaptor with 12 random nucleotides. It tagged each cDNA molecule. TCRdb re-called the 5' RACE reads through MiXCR, storing one row per CDR3 protein. The data show fewer than 600,000 distinct CDR3 sequences, with around 27% seen just once and 3% to 4% held by the top ten. The sample also formed part of further work on T cells of mothers and their children. This second report adds: The authors used all extracted RNA for cDNA synthesis, at approximately 1.4 ug per 15 ul. An overlap that was slightly higher, though non-significant, was seen in related mother-child pairs versus unrelated pairs.

The clonotype originates from a boy aged 2 to 10 in good health. Sequencing input: blood. V gene TRBV24-1 combines with J gene TRBJ1-1, with D possibly matching TRBD1 (5 bases). The CDR3 reads CATSDLGARNTEAFF. CDR3 nucleotides: TGTGCCACCAGTGATTTGGGGGCCCGAAACACTGAAGCTTTCTTT.